Listed below are T cell receptor beta chains from one sample, sequenced in a study of T-cell memory formation after mild COVID-19. TCRdb re-derived calls from the 5' RACE reads in MiXCR, one entry per CDR3 protein. The sample has about 250,000 distinct CDR3 sequences, roughly 15% seen once. The sample was PBMCs or a T cell subset sorted from them (not recorded which). Receptor source: a man aged 18 to 29 who had mild COVID-19 (a few samples of this study predate the infection). Cell type and time point are not known. The CDR3 runs from the conserved cysteine through the conserved F or W. D genes are given only for firm matches. Clone size, where shown, is once, few, many, or a class for clones that have expanded.

j_call d_call v_call clone_size cdr3_aa cdr3_nt
TRBJ1-5 NA TRBV6-6 NA CASSGPGSNQPQHF TGTGCCAGCAGCGGGCCGGGTAGCAATCAGCCCCAGCATTTT
TRBJ2-1 NA TRBV11-1 NA CASRNMVMRGSYNEQFF TGTGCCAGCAGGAATATGGTAATGAGAGGGTCCTACAATGAGCAGTTCTTC
TRBJ2-3 TRBD2 TRBV7-2 many CASSLESTSADTQYF TGTGCCAGCAGCTTAGAGTCTACTAGCGCAGATACGCAGTATTTT
TRBJ2-1 NA TRBV4-1 NA CASSLADNEQFF TGCGCCAGCAGCCTAGCGGACAATGAGCAGTTCTTC
TRBJ1-2 NA TRBV18 few CASSPPRGSDSYTF TGTGCCAGCTCACCACCTCGGGGCAGTGATAGCTACACCTTC
TRBJ2-3 NA TRBV5-1 NA CASSRQFTDTQYF TGCGCCAGCAGCAGGCAGTTCACAGATACGCAGTATTTT
TRBJ1-6 NA TRBV5-6 NA CASREGRNNSPLHF TGTGCCAGCAGAGAGGGCAGGAATAATTCACCCCTCCACTTT
TRBJ2-2 TRBD1 TRBV20-1 NA CSAGDRTAGELFF TGCAGTGCTGGGGACAGGACAGCCGGGGAGCTGTTTTTT
TRBJ2-5 TRBD1 TRBV28 many CASSRTGAIETQYF TGTGCCAGCAGCCGTACAGGGGCCATAGAGACCCAGTACTTC
TRBJ1-3 NA TRBV2 few CASSRQSSGNTIYF TGTGCCAGCAGTAGACAGAGCTCTGGAAACACCATATATTTT
TRBJ1-4 TRBD1 TRBV6-1 NA CASSRTGGEKLFF TGTGCCAGCAGCCGGACAGGTGGTGAAAAACTGTTTTTT
TRBJ1-6 NA TRBV7-2 few CASSPFNSPLHF TGTGCCAGCAGCCCTTTTAATTCACCCCTCCACTTT
TRBJ2-1 TRBD1 TRBV7-2 few CASSLGGRGQSSYNEQFF TGTGCCAGCAGCTTAGGCGGCAGGGGGCAATCCTCCTACAATGAGCAGTTCTTC
TRBJ2-2 NA TRBV7-2 many CASTTSGAGDGELFF TGTGCCAGCACGACCTCGGGGGCTGGAGATGGGGAGCTGTTTTTT
TRBJ1-2 TRBD1 TRBV3-1 NA CASSQRFTGGGFDGYTF TGTGCCAGCAGCCAACGATTTACAGGGGGCGGCTTTGATGGCTACACCTTC
TRBJ2-3 NA TRBV5-1 NA CASSIVPGTGTQYF TGCGCCAGCAGCATAGTCCCAGGGACTGGAACGCAGTATTTT
TRBJ1-1 NA TRBV5-1 many CASSSNTGNRAFF TGCGCCAGCAGCTCAAATACAGGGAACCGGGCTTTCTTT
TRBJ2-5 NA TRBV12-3/TRBV12-4 few CASSLYPPETQYF TGTGCCAGCAGTTTGTACCCACCAGAGACCCAGTACTTC
TRBJ2-3 NA TRBV4-1 NA CASRQLEFSTDTQYF TGCGCCAGCCGACAGCTGGAGTTTAGCACAGATACGCAGTATTTT
TRBJ2-7 NA TRBV7-2 NA CASTPGLGYEQYF TGTGCCAGCACCCCTGGTCTCGGTTACGAGCAGTACTTC
TRBJ2-5 TRBD1 TRBV7-9 few CASSLDRDRGDETQYF TGTGCCAGCAGCTTAGACCGGGACAGGGGAGATGAGACCCAGTACTTC
TRBJ2-7 NA TRBV6-2/TRBV6-3 few CASREGGRYEQYF TGTGCCAGCAGGGAGGGGGGCCGCTACGAGCAGTACTTC
TRBJ2-1 NA TRBV28 NA CASSFPSFADNEQFF TGTGCCAGCAGTTTCCCGAGTTTCGCAGACAATGAGCAGTTCTTC
TRBJ2-3 NA TRBV11-2 NA CASSVGGAGSTDTQYF TGTGCCAGCAGCGTAGGGGGGGCAGGCAGCACAGATACGCAGTATTTT